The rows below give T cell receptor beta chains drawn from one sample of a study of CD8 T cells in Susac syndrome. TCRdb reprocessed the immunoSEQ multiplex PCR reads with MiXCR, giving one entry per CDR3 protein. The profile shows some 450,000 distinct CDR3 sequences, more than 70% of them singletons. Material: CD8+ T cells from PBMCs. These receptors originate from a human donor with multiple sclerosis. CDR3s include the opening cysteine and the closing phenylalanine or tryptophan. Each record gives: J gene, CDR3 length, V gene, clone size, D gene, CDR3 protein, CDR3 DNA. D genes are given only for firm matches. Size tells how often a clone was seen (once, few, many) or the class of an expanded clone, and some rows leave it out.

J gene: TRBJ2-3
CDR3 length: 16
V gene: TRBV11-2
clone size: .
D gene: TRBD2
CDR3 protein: CASSLLADFSTDTQYF
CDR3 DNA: TGTGCCAGCAGCTTACTAGCGGACTTTTCCACAGATACGCAGTATTTT

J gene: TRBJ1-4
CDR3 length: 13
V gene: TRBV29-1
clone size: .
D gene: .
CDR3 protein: CSVVGGAGEKLFF
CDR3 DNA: TGCAGCGTTGTGGGGGGGGCTGGTGAAAAACTGTTTTTT

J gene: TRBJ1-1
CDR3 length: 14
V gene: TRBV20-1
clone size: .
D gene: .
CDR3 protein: CSPLGTRGNPEAFF
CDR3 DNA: TGCAGTCCCCTGGGGACCAGGGGCAATCCTGAAGCTTTCTTT

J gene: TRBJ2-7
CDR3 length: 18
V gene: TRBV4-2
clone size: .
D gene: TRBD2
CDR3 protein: CASSHPGLAGQGAYEQYF
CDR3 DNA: TGTGCCAGCAGCCATCCGGGACTAGCGGGCCAGGGCGCCTACGAGCAGTACTTC

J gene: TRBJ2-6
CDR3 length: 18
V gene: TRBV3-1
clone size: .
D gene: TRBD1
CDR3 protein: CASSRERTGNSGANVLTF
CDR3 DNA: TGTGCCAGCAGCCGGGAACGGACAGGGAACTCTGGGGCCAACGTCCTGACTTTC

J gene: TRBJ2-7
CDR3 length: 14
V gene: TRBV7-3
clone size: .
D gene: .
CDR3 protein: CASSEDSFPYEQYF
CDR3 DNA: TGTGCCAGCAGCGAGGACTCCTTTCCCTACGAGCAGTACTTC

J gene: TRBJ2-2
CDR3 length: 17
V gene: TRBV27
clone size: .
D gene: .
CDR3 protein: CASNLKQGEWDTGELFF
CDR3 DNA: TGTGCCAGCAATTTAAAACAGGGAGAGTGGGACACCGGGGAGCTGTTTTTT

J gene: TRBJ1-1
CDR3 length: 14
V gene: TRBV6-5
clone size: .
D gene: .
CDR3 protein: CASSAGPTGTEAFF
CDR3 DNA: TGTGCCAGCAGCGCAGGTCCAACGGGCACTGAAGCTTTCTTT

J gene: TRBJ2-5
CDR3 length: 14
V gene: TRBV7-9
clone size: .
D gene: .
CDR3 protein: CASSLEDSWETQYF
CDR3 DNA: TGTGCCAGCAGCTTAGAGGACAGTTGGGAGACCCAGTACTTC

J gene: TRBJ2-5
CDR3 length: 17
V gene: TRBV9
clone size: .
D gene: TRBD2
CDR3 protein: CASSDKGLAGGRETQYF
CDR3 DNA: TGTGCCAGCAGCGATAAGGGACTAGCGGGAGGAAGAGAGACCCAGTACTTC

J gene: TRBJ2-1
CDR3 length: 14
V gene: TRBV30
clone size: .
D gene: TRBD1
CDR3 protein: CAHSPGQGFNEQFF
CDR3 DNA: TGTGCCCATTCTCCGGGACAGGGGTTTAATGAGCAGTTCTTC

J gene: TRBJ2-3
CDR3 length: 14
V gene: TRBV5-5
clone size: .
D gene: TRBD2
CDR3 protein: CASSLRDYPDTQYF
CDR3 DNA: TGTGCCAGCAGCCTCCGGGACTACCCAGATACGCAGTATTTT

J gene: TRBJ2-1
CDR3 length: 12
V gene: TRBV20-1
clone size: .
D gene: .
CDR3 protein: CSAEKRYNEQFF
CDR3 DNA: TGCAGTGCTGAGAAGAGGTACAATGAGCAGTTCTTC

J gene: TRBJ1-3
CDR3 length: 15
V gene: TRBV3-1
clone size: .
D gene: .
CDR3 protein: CASSQDAGGGNTIYF
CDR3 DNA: TGTGCCAGCAGCCAAGATGCTGGGGGAGGAAACACCATATATTTT

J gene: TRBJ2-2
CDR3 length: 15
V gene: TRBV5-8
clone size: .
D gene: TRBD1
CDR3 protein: CASSADRDSTGELFF
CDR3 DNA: TGTGCCAGCAGCGCAGACAGGGATAGCACCGGGGAGCTGTTTTTT

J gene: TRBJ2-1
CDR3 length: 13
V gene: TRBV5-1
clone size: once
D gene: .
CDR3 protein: CASQGTPNNEQFF
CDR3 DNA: TGCGCCAGCCAGGGGACGCCAAACAATGAGCAGTTCTTC

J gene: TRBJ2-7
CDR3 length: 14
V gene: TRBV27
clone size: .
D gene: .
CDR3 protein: CASRAIRGGYEQYF
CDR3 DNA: TGTGCCAGCAGAGCGATCAGGGGTGGGTACGAGCAGTACTTC

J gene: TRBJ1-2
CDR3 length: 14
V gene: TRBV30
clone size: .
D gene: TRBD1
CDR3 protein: CAWSLGDRGYGYTF
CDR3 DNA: TGTGCCTGGAGTCTCGGCGACAGGGGGTACGGCTACACCTTC

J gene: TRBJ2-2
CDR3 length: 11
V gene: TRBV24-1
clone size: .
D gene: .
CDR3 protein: CATGYNGELFF
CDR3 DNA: TGTGCCACCGGCTACAATGGGGAGCTGTTTTTT

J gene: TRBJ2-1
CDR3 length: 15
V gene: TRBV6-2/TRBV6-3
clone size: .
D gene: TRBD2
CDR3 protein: CASSLLAGIGNEQFF
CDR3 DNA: TGTGCCAGCAGTTTATTAGCGGGAATCGGCAATGAGCAGTTCTTC